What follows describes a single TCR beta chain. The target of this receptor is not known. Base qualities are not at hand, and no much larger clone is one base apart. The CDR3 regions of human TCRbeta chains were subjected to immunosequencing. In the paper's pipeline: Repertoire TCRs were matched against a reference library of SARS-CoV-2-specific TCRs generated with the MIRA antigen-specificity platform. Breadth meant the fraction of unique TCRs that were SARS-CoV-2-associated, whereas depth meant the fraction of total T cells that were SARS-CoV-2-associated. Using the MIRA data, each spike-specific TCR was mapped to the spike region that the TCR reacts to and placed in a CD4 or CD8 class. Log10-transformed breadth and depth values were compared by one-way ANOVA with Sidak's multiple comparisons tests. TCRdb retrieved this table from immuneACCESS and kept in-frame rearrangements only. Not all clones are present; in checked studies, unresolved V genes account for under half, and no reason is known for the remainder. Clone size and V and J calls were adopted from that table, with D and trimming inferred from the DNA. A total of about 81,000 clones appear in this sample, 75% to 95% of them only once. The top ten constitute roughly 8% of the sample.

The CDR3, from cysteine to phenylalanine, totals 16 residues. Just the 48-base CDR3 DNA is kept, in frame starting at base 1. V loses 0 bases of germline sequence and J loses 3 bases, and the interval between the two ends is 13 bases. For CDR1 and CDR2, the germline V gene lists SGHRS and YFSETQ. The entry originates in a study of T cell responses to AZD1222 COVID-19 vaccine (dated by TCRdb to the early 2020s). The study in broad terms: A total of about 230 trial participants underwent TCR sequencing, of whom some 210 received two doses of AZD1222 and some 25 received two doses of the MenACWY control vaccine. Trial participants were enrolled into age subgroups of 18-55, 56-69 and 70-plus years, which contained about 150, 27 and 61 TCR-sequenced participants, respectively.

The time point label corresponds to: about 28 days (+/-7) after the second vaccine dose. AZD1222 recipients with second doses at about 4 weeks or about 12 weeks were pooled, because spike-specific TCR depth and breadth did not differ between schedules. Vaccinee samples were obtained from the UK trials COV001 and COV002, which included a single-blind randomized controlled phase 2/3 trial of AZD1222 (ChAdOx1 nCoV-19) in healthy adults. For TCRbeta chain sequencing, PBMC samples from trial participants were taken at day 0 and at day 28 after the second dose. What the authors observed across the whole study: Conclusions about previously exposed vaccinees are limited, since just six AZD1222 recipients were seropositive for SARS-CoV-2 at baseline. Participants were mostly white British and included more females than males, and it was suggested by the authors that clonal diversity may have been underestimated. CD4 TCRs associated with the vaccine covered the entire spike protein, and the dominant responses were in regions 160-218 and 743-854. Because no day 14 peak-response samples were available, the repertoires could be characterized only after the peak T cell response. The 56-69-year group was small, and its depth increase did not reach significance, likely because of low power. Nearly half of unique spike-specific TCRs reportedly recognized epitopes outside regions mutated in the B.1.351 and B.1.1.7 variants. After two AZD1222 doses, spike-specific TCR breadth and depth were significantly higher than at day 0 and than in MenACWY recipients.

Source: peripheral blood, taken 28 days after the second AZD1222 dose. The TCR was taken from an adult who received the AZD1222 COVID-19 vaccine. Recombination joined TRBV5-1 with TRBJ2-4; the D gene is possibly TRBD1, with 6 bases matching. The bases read TGCGCCAGCAGCTTGGAGGACAGTGTGGTCAAAAACATTCAGTACTTC. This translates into CASSLEDSVVKNIQYF.